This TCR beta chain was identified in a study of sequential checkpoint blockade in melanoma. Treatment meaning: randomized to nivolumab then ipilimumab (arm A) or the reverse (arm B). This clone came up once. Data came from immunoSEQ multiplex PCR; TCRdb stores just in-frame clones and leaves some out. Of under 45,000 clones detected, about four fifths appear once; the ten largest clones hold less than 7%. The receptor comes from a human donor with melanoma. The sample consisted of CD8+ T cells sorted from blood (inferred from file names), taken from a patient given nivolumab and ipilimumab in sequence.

As DNA, the CDR3 is TGTGCCAGCAGCTTAGGGGGGGCGGGACAGTCCTACGAGCAGTACTTC. This encodes CASSLGGAGQSYEQYF. The chain combines TRBV7-8 with TRBJ2-7, with D possibly being TRBD1 (7 bases). CDR3 size: 16 residues. Germline V gene data show CDR1 as SGHVS and CDR2 as FQNEAQ. Trimming took 1 base from V and 1 from J, leaving 14 bases between them.